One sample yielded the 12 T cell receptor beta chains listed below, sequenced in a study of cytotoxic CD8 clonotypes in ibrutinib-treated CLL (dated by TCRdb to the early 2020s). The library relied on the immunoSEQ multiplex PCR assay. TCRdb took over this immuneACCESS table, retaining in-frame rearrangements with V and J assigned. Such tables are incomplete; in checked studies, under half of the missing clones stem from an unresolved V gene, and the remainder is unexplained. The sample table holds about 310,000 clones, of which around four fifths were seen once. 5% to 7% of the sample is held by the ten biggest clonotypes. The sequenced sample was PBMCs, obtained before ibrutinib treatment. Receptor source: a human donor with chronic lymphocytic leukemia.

CDR3 loop: CASSYSRNYNEQFF. CDR3 DNA: TGTGCCAGCAGTTACTCGAGGAACTACAATGAGCAGTTCTTC. The V and J genes are TRBV6-5 and TRBJ2-1; D is ambiguous. In germline, CDR1 is MNHEY, CDR2 SVGAGI. The CDR3 consists of 14 residues. V lost 0 bases to trimming and J lost 3 bases, with 6 bases between them.

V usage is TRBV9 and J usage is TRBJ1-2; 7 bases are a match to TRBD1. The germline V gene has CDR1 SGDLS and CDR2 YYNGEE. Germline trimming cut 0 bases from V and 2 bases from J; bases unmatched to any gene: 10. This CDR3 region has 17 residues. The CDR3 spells CASSVDRDSRPNYGYTF. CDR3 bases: TGTGCCAGCAGCGTAGACCGGGACAGTCGACCCAACTATGGCTACACCTTC.

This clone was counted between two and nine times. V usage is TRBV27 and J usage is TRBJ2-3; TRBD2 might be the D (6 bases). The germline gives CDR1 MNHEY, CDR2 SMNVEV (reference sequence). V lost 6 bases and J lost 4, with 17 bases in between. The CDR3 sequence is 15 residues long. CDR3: CASSNGGAQADTQYF. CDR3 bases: TGTGCCAGCAGCAACGGAGGGGCGCAGGCAGATACGCAGTATTTT.

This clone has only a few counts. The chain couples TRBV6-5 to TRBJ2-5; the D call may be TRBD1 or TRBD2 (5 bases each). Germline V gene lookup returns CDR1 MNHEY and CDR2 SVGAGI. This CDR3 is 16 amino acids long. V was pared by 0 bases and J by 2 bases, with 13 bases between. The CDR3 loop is CASSYSNRGLQETQYF. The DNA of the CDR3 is TGTGCCAGCAGTTACTCTAACCGGGGCCTACAAGAGACCCAGTACTTC.

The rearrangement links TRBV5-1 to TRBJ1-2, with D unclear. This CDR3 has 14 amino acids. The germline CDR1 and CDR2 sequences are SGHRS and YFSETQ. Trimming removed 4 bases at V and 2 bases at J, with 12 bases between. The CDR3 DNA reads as TGCGCCAGCAGCCCCTCGGGAGGGAACTATGGCTACACCTTC. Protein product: CASSPSGGNYGYTF. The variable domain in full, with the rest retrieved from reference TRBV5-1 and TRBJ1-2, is KAGVTQTPRYLIKTRGQQVTLSCSPISGHRSVSWYQQTPGQGLQFLFEYFSETQRNKGNFPGRFSGRQFSNSRSEMNVSTLELGDSALYLCASSPSGGNYGYTFGSGTRLTVV.

In DNA, the CDR3 is TGTGCCAGCAGCTTAGGCCCGGCGGGCAGGGGCCGGGAGACCCAGTACTTC. It codes for CASSLGPAGRGRETQYF. The rearrangement uses TRBV7-3 and TRBJ2-5; D may be TRBD1 (6 bases). From germline, CDR1 is SGHTA and CDR2 FQGTGA. This CDR3 has 17 amino acids. Trimming stripped 2 bases from V and 5 bases from J, with 21 bases between. Looking up the rest from reference TRBV7-3 and TRBJ2-5 gives the full variable domain: GAGVSQTPSNKVTEKGKYVELRCDPISGHTALYWYRQSLGQGPEFLIYFQGTGAADDSGLPNDRFFAVRPEGSVSTLKIQRTERGDSAVYLCASSLGPAGRGRETQYFGPGTRLLVL.

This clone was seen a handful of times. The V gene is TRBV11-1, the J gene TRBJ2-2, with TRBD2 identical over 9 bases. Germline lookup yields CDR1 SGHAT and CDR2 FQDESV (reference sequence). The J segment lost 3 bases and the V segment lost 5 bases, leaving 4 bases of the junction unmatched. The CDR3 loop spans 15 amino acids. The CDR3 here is CASSQTSGDTGELFF. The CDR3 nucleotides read TGTGCCAGCAGCCAGACTAGCGGTGACACCGGGGAGCTGTTTTTT.

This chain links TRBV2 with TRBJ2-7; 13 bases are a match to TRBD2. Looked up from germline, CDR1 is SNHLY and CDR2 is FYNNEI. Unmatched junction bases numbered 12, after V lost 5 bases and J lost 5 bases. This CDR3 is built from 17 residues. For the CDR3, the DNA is TGTGCCAGCAGTAGACGAGCCGGGACTAGCGGGATCGACGAGCAGTACTTC. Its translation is CASSRRAGTSGIDEQYF.

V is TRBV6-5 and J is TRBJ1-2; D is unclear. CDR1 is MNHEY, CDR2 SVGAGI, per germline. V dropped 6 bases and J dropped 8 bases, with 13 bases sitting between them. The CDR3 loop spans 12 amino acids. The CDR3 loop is CASSSADAGYTF. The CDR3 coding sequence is TGTGCCAGCAGCTCGGCGGACGCAGGCTACACCTTC.

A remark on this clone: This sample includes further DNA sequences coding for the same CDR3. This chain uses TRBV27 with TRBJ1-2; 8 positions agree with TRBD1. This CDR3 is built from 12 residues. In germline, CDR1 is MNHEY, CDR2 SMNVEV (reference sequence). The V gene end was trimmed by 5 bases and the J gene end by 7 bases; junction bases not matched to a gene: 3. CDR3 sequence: CASSPGTGGYTF. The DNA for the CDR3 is TGTGCCAGCAGTCCTGGGACAGGTGGCTACACCTTC.

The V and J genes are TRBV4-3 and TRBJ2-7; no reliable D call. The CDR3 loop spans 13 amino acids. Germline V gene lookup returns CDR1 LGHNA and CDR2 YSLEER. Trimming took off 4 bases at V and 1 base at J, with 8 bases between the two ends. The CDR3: CASSRENSYEQYF. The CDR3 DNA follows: TGCGCCAGCAGCCGAGAGAATTCCTACGAGCAGTACTTC.

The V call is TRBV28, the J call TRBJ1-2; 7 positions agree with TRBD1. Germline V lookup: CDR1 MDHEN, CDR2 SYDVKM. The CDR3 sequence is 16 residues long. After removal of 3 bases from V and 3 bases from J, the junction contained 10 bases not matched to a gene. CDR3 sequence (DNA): TGTGCCAGCAGTTTTCCCCAGGGGGGGTCGGACTATGGCTACACCTTC. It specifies CASSFPQGGSDYGYTF.